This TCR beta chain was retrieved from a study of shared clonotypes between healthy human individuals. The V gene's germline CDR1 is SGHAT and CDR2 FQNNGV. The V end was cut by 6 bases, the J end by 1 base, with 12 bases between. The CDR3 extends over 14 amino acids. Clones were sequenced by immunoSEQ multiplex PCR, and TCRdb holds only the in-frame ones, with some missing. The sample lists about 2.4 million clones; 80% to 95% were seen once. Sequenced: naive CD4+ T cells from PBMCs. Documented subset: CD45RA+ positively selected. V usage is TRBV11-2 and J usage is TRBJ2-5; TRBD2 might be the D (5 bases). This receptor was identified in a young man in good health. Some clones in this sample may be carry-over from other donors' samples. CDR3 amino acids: CASSYEGLQETQYF. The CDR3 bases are TGTGCCAGCAGTTATGAAGGACTCCAAGAGACCCAGTACTTC.